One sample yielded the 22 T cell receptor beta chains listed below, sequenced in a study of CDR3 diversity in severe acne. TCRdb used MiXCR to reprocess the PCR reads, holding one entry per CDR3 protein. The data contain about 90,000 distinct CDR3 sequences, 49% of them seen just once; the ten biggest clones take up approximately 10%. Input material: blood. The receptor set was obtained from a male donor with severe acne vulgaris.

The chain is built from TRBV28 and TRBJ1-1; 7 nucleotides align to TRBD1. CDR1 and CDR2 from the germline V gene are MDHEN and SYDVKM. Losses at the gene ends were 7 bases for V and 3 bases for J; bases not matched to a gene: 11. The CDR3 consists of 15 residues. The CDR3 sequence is CASISWAQGDTEAFF. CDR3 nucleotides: TGTGCCAGCATCTCTTGGGCCCAGGGGGACACTGAAGCTTTCTTT. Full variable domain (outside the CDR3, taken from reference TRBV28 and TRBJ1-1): DVKVTQSSRYLVKRTGEKVFLECVQDMDHENMFWYRQDPGLGLRLIYFSYDVKMKEKGDIPEGYSVSREKKERFSLILESASTNQTSMYLCASISWAQGDTEAFFGQGTRLTVV.

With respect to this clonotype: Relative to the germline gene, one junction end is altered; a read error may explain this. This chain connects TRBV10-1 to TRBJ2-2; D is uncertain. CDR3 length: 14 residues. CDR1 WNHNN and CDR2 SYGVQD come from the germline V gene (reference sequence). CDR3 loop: CANSEHSNTGELFF. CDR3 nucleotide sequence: TGCGCCAACAGTGAACACTCGAACACCGGGGAGCTGTTTTTT.

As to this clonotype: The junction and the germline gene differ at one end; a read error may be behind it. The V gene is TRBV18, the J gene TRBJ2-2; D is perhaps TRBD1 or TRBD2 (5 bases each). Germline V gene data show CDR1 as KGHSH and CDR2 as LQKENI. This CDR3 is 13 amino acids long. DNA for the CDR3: TGTGCCAGCTCACTGACAGACCCCGGGGAGCTGTCTTTT. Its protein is CASSLTDPGELSF. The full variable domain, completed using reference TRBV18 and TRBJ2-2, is NAGVMQNPRHLVRRRGQEARLRCSPMKGHSHVYWYRQLPEEGLKFMVYLQKENIIDESGMPKERFSAEFPKEGPSILRIQQVVRGDSAAYFCASSLTDPGELSFGEGSRLTVL.

As DNA, the CDR3 is TGTGCCACCAGTGATTTGCAGAGGGGGCCCAGCGGGGAGCTGTTTTTT. This gives the protein CATSDLQRGPSGELFF. The V call is TRBV24-1, the J call TRBJ2-2; 7 bases map to TRBD1. Germline V gene lookup returns CDR1 KGHDR and CDR2 SFDVKD. Trimming cost V 0 bases and J 7 bases; bases outside gene matches: 7. The CDR3 covers 16 residues.

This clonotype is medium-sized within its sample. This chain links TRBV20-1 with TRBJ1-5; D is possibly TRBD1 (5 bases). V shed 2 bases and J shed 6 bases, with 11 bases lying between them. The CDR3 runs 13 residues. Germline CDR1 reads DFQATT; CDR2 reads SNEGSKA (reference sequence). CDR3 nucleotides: TGCAGTGCTAGACTGGGGGGGTCTCAGCCCCAGCATTTT. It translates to CSARLGGSQPQHF.

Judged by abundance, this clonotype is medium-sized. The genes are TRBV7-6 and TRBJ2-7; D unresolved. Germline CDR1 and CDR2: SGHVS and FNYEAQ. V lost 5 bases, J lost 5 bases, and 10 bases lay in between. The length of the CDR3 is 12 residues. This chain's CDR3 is CASSPRGDEQYF. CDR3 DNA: TGTGCCAGCAGCCCTCGTGGGGACGAGCAGTACTTC.

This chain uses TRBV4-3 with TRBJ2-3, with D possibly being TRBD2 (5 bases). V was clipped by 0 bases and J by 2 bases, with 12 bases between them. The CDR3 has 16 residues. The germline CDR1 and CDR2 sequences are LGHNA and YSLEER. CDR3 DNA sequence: TGCGCCAGCAGCCAAGAAGGACCAGGACTCACAGATACGCAGTATTTT. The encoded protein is CASSQEGPGLTDTQYF.

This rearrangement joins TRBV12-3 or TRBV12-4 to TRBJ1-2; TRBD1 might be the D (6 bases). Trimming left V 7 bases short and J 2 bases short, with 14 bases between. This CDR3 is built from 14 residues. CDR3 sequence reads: CASTWGGRNYGYTF. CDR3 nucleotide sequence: TGTGCCAGCACCTGGGGGGGCCGGAACTATGGCTACACCTTC.

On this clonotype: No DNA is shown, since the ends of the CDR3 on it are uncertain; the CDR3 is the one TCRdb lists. CDR3: CASSAFGGGSYNEQLF. This chain links TRBV28 with TRBJ2-1. Per the germline V gene, CDR1 is MDHEN and CDR2 is SYDVKM. With termini counted, the CDR3 has 16 amino acids.

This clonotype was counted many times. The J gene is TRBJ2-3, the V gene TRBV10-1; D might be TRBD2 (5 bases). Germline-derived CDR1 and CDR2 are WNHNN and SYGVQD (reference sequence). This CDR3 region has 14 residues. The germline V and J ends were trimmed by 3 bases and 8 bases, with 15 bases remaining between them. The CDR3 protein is CASSDRGLAGTQYF. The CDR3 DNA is TGCGCCAGCAGTGATCGGGGTTTGGCGGGTACGCAGTATTTT.

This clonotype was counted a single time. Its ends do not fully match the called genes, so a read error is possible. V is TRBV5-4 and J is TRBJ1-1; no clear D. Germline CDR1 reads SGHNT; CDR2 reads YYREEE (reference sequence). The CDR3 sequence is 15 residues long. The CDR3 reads CAGSPDRGTNTEAFF. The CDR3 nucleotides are TGTGCCGGCAGCCCGGACCGGGGTACGAACACTGAAGCTTTCTTT.

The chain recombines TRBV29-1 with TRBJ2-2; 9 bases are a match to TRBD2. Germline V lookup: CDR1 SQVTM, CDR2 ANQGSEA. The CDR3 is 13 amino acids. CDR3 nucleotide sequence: TGCCGCGGTAGCGGGAGTATCACCGGGGAGCTGTTTTTT. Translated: CRGSGSITGELFF.

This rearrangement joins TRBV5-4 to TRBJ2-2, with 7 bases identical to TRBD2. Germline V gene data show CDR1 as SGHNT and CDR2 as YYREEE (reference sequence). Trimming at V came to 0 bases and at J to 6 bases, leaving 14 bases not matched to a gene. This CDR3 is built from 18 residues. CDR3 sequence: CASSLGISAGVLAGELFF. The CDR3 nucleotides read TGTGCCAGCAGCTTGGGTATATCGGCGGGGGTTTTGGCCGGGGAGCTGTTTTTT.

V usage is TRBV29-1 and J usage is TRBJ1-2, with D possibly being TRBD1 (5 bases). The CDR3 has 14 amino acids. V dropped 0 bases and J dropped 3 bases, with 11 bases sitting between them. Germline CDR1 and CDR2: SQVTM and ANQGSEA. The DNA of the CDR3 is TGCAGCGTTGAAGATCGGGAGGGACACTATGGCTACACCTTC. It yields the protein CSVEDREGHYGYTF. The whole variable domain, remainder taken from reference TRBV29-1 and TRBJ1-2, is SAVISQKPSRDICQRGTSLTIQCQVDSQVTMMFWYRQQPGQSLTLIATANQGSEATYESGFVIDKFPISRPNLTFSTLTVSNMSPEDSSIYLCSVEDREGHYGYTFGSGTRLTVV.

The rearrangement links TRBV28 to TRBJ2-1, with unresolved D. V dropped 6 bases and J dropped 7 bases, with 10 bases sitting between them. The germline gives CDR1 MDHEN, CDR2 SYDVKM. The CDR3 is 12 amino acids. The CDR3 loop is CASSAWGNEQFF. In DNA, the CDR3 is TGTGCCAGCAGCGCCTGGGGAAATGAGCAGTTCTTC.

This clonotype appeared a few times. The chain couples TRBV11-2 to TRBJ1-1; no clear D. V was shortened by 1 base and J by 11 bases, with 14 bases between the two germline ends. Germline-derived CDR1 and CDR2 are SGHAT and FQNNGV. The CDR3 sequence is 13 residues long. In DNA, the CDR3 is TGTGCCAGCAGCTTAGCGACCCCCAAGGAGGCTTTCTTT. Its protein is CASSLATPKEAFF.

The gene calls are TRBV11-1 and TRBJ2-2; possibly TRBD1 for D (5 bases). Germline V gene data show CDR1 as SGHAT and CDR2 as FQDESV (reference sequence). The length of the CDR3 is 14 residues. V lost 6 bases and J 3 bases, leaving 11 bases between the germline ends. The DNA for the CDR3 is TGTGCCAGCAGACCAGGGTTTTACACCGGGGAGCTGTTTTTT. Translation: CASRPGFYTGELFF.

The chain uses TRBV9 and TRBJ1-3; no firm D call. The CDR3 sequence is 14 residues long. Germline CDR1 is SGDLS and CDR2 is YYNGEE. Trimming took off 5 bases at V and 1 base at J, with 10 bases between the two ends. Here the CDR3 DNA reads TGTGCCAGCAGTGGACCACCTTCTGGAAACACCATATATTTT. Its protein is CASSGPPSGNTIYF.

The CDR3 region is CASSLGGGSPLHF. CDR3 nucleotides: TGTGCCAGCAGCTTAGGGGGTGGTTCACCCCTCCACTTT. The genes are TRBV11-2 and TRBJ1-6; D unresolved. This CDR3 region has 13 residues. V was shortened by 1 base and J by 9 bases, with 7 bases between the two germline ends. CDR1 and CDR2 (germline): SGHAT, FQNNGV. Filled out from reference TRBV11-2 and TRBJ1-6, the complete variable domain reads EAGVAQSPRYKIIEKRQSVAFWCNPISGHATLYWYQQILGQGPKLLIQFQNNGVVDDSQLPKDRFSAERLKGVDSTLKIQPAKLEDSAVYLCASSLGGGSPLHFGNGTRLTVT.

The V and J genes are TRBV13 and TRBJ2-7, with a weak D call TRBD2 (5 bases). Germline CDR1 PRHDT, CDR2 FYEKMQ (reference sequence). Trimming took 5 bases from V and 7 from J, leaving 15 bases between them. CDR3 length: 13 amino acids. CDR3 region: CASSGPGNQEQYF. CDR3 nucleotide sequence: TGTGCCAGCAGCGGACCGGGGAATCAAGAGCAGTACTTC. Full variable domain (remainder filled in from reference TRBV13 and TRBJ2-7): AAGVIQSPRHLIKEKRETATLKCYPIPRHDTVYWYQQGPGQDPQFLISFYEKMQSDKGSIPDRFSAQQFSDYHSELNMSSLELGDSALYFCASSGPGNQEQYFGPGTRLTVT.

For the CDR3, the DNA is TGTGCCAGCAGTGACCCGGGACAGGGGAACACTGAAGCTTTCTTT. Its protein is CASSDPGQGNTEAFF. This chain links TRBV25-1 with TRBJ1-1, with 9 bases fitting TRBD1. The germline V gene encodes CDR1 MGHDK and CDR2 SYGVNS. This CDR3 is 15 amino acids long. V was clipped by 3 bases and J by 1 base; unmatched bases: 3.

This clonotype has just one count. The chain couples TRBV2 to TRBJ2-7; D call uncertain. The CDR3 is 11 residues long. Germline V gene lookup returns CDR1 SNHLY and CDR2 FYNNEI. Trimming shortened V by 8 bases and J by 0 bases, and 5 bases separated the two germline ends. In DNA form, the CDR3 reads TGTGCCAGCCACTCCTCCTACGAGCAGTACTTC. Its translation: CASHSSYEQYF.